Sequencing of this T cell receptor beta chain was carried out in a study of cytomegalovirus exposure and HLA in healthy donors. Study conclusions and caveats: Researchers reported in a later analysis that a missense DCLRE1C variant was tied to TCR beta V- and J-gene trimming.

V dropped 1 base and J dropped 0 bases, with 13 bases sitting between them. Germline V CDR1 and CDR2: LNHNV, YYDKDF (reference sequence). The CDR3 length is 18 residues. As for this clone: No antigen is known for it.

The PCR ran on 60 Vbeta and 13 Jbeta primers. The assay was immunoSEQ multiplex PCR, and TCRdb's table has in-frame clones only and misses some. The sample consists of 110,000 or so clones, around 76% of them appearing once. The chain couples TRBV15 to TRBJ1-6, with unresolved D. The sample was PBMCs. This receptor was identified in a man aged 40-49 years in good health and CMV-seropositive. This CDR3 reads CATSRVAVRGSYNSPLHF. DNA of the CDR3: TGTGCCACCAGCAGAGTTGCAGTCCGGGGCTCCTATAATTCACCCCTCCACTTT.